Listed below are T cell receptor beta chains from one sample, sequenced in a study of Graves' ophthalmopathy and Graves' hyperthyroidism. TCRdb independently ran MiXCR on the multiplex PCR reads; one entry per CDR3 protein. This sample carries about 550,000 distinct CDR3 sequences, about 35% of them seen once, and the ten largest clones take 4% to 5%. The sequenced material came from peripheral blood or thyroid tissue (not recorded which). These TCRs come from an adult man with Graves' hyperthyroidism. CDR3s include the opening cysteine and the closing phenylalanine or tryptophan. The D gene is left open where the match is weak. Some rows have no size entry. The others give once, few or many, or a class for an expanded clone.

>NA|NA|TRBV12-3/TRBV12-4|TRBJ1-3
CASSYQLRGASGNTIYF
TGTGCCAGCAGTTATCAGCTTCGGGGGGCGTCTGGAAACACCATATATTTT
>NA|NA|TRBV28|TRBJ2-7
CASSLVFQYEQYF
TGTGCCAGCAGTTTGGTGTTCCAGTACGAGCAGTACTTC
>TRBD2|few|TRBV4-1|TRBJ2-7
CASSQGPAGVGQYF
TGCGCCAGCAGCCAAGGACCAGCGGGGGTGGGGCAGTACTTC
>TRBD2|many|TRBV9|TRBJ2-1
CASSVALLSGSLYNEQFF
TGTGCCAGCAGCGTAGCCCTCTTGAGCGGGAGTCTCTACAATGAGCAGTTCTTC
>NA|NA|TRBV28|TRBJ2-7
CASSLTWGTYEQYF
TGTGCCAGCAGCCTAACGTGGGGAACCTACGAGCAGTACTTC
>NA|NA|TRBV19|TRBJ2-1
CASSLAGDSYNEQFF
TGTGCCAGTAGTCTAGCAGGGGATTCCTACAATGAGCAGTTCTTC
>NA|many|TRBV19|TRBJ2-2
CASSIASTTGELFF
TGTGCCAGTAGTATAGCTAGTACCACCGGGGAGCTGTTTTTT
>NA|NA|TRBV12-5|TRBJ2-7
CASGLSGETSYEQYF
TGTGCTAGTGGTTTATCGGGGGAAACTTCCTACGAGCAGTACTTC
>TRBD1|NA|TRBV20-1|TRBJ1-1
CSEIGQANTEAFF
TGCAGTGAGATAGGACAGGCTAACACTGAAGCTTTCTTT
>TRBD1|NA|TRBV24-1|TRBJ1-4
CATSDVSGTGDEKLFF
TGTGCCACCAGTGATGTTAGCGGGACAGGGGATGAAAAACTGTTTTTT
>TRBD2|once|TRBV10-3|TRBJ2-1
CAISEFSGSLNEQFF
TGTGCCATCAGTGAGTTTAGCGGGAGTCTCAATGAGCAGTTCTTC
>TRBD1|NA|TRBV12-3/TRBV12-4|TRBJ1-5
CASHIDRDQPQHF
TGTGCCAGCCATATCGACAGGGATCAGCCCCAGCATTTT
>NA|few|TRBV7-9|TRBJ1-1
CASSLKGVSTEAFF
TGTGCCAGCAGCTTAAAAGGAGTGAGCACTGAAGCTTTCTTT
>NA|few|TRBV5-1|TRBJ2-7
CASSLELRSYEQYF
TGCGCCAGCAGCTTGGAATTAAGGTCCTACGAGCAGTACTTC
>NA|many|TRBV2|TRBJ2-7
CASSDYQGSYEQYF
TGTGCCAGCAGTGATTACCAGGGATCCTACGAGCAGTACTTC
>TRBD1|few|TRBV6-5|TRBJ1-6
CASSYSTGQGVSPLHF
TGTGCCAGCAGTTACTCGACTGGACAGGGGGTTTCACCCCTCCACTTT
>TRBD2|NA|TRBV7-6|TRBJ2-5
CASSSKTSGRSRETQYF
TGTGCCAGCAGCTCCAAGACTAGCGGGAGATCGCGGGAGACCCAGTACTTC
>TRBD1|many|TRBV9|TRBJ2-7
CASSVAGQGYEQYF
TGTGCCAGCAGCGTAGCCGGACAGGGCTACGAGCAGTACTTC
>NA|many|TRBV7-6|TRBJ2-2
CASSLFPGVNTGELFF
TGTGCCAGCAGCTTATTTCCAGGAGTGAACACCGGGGAGCTGTTTTTT
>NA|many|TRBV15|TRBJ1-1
CATEDTTGRMNTEAFF
TGTGCCACTGAAGATACGACAGGTCGGATGAACACTGAAGCTTTCTTT
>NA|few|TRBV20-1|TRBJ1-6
CSASQTNSPLHF
TGCAGTGCTAGCCAGACGAATTCACCCCTCCACTTT
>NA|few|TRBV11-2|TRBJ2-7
CASSLDPRASYEQYF
TGTGCCAGCAGCTTAGACCCTAGGGCCTCCTACGAGCAGTACTTC
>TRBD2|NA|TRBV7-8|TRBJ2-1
CASSISGSSYNEQFF
TGTGCCAGCAGCATTAGCGGGAGCTCCTACAATGAGCAGTTCTTC
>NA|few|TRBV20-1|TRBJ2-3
CSASTRGGTDTQYF
TGCAGTGCTTCGACTAGGGGGGGCACAGATACGCAGTATTTT
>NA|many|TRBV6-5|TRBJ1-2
CASSPFLQGYYGYTF
TGTGCCAGCAGTCCATTCCTCCAGGGGTACTATGGCTACACCTTC
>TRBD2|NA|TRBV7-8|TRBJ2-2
CASRRRLAPIQGGELFF
TGTGCCAGCAGACGAAGACTAGCGCCCATTCAAGGCGGGGAGCTGTTTTTT
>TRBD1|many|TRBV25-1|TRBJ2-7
CASSPTGTGSREQYF
TGTGCCAGCAGTCCCACCGGGACAGGGTCTCGCGAGCAGTACTTC
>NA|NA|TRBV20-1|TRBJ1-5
CSARFTGSWNQPQHF
TGCAGTGCCCGTTTTACAGGGAGTTGGAATCAGCCCCAGCATTTC
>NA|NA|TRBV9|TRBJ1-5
CASSQGTHISAQPQHF
TGTGCCAGCAGCCAAGGGACTCACATTTCCGCTCAGCCCCAGCATTTT
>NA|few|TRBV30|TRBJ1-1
CAWSVRWAEAFF
TGTGCCTGGAGTGTGCGTTGGGCTGAAGCTTTCTTT
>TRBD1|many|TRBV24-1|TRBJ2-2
CATRDRVATGELFF
TGTGCCACCCGGGACAGGGTGGCCACCGGGGAGCTGTTTTTT
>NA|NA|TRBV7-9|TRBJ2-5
CASSSTNPLAPGVETQYF
TGTGCCAGCAGCTCCACCAATCCGCTAGCTCCTGGGGTGGAGACCCAGTACTTC
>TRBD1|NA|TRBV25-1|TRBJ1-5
CASSISTGGRQPQHF
TGTGCCAGCAGTATTTCGACAGGGGGTAGGCAGCCCCAGCATTTT
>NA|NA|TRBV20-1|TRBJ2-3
CSAPRPFGADTQYF
TGCAGTGCTCCCAGACCCTTCGGCGCAGATACGCAGTATTTT
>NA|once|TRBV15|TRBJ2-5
CATSRGTAGETQYF
TGTGCCACCAGCCGAGGGACAGCGGGGGAGACCCAGTACTTC
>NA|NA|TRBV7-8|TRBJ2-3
CASSPRPSDTQYF
TGTGCCAGCAGCCCGAGGCCATCGGATACGCAGTATTTT
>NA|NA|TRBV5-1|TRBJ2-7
CASSLIFRGSSYNEQYF
TGCGCCAGCAGCCTTATATTCCGGGGGAGCTCCTACAATGAGCAGTACTTC
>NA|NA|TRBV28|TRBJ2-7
CASRLSRLSYEQYF
TGTGCCAGCAGATTAAGCCGGTTAAGCTACGAGCAGTACTTC
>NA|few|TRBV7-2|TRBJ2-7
CASSLATPTPHRSRAAYEQYF
TGTGCCAGCAGCTTAGCGACTCCTACGCCCCACAGGTCAAGGGCGGCCTACGAGCAGTACTTC
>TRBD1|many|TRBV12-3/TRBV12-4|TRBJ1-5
CASSSDRGFGSQPQHF
TGTGCCAGCAGTTCGGACAGGGGGTTCGGCAGCCAGCCCCAGCATTTT
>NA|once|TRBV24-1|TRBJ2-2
CATSDYRGGTGELFF
TGTGCCACCAGTGATTACAGGGGGGGCACTGGGGAGCTGTTTTTT
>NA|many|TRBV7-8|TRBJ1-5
CASSPRGGQPQHF
TGTGCCAGCAGCCCCAGGGGTGGACAGCCCCAGCATTTT
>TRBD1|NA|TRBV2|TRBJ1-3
CASSKHRGPGNTIYF
TGTGCCAGCAGTAAACACAGGGGGCCTGGAAACACCATATATTTT
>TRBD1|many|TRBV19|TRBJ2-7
CASSIRQGPYEQYF
TGTGCCAGTAGTATTCGACAGGGGCCCTACGAGCAGTACTTC
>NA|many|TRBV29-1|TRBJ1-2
CSVEGPGSFYGYTF
TGCAGCGTTGAAGGTCCAGGATCCTTCTATGGCTACACCTTC
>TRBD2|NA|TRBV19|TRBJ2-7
CASSIRLAGGTYEQYF
TGTGCCAGTAGTATCAGGCTAGCGGGAGGTACCTACGAGCAGTACTTC
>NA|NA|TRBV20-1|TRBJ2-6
CGAKGAGANVLTF
TGCGGCGCTAAAGGGGCGGGGGCCAACGTCCTGACTTTC
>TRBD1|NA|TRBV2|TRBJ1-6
CASSPRTGPSSPLHF
TGTGCCAGCAGTCCACGGACAGGGCCTAGTTCACCCCTCCACTTT
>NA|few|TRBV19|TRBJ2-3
CASSIQTDTQYF
TGTGCCAGTAGTATACAGACAGATACGCAGTATTTT
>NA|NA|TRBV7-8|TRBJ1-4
CASSLEFRGRVPATNEKLFF
TGTGCCAGCAGCTTAGAATTCCGTGGCAGGGTGCCTGCAACTAATGAAAAACTGTTTTTT
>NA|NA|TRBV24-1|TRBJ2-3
CATSDPRGPRRDTQYF
TGTGCCACCAGTGACCCCCGGGGGCCTCGCAGAGATACGCAGTATTTT
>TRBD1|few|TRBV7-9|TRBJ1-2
CASSYTPGQGTGYTF
TGTGCCAGCAGCTATACTCCGGGACAGGGGACGGGCTACACCTTC
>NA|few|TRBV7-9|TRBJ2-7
CAWSPASSYEQYF
TGTGCCTGGAGTCCAGCTAGCTCCTACGAGCAGTACTTC
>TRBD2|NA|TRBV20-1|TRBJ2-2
CSASPPGAGVLAGELFF
TGCAGTGCTAGCCCCCCCGGAGCGGGAGTGTTAGCCGGGGAGCTGTTTTTT
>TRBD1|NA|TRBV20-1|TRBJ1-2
CSADVSRGQGYGYTF
TGCAGCGCGGACGTCTCCCGGGGACAGGGGTATGGCTACACCTTC
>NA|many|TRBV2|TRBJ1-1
CASKYRVDEAFF
TGTGCCAGCAAATACAGGGTTGATGAAGCTTTCTTT
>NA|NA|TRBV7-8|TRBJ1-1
CASRPEPAPTREAFF
TGCGCCAGCAGACCCGAACCCGCCCCGACAAGGGAAGCTTTCTTT
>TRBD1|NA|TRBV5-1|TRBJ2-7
CASSLDRVHEQYF
TGCGCCAGCAGCCTGGACAGGGTTCACGAGCAGTACTTC
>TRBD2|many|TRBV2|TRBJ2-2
CASSRPIAGPTGTGELFF
TGTGCCAGCAGCCGACCAATAGCGGGTCCAACGGGCACCGGGGAGCTGTTTTTT
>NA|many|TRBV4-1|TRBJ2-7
CASSQARTEAYEQYF
TGCGCCAGCAGCCAGGCCAGGACGGAAGCCTACGAGCAGTACTTC